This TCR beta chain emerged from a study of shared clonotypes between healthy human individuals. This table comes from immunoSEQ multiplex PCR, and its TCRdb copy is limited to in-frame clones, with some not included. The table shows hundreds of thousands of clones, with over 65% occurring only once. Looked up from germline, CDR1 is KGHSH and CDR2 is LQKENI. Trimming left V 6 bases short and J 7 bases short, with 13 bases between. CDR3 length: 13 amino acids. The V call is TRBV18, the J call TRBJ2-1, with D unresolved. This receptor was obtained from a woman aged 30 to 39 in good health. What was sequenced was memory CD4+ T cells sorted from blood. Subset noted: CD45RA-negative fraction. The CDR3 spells CASSPLTRNEQFF. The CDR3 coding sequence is TGTGCCAGCTCGCCCCTGACAAGGAATGAGCAGTTCTTC.